Listed below are T cell receptor beta chains from one sample, sequenced in a study of blood T cell repertoires in COVID-19. The assay was immunoSEQ multiplex PCR, and TCRdb's table has in-frame clones only and misses some. Among tens of thousands of clones listed, approximately 94% were seen once. Sequencing used peripheral blood. All receptors come from a human donor with active COVID-19. The donor label of this sample is uncertain. Both conserved end residues are part of each CDR3. The order of the fields is V gene, CDR3 protein.

>TRBV18
CATQGGVADTQYF
>TRBV11-3
CASSLGPTGELFF
>TRBV11-2
CASSLGTSGPNEQFF
>TRBV6-5
CASLDRADGAQPQHF
>TRBV10-1
CASSDPGLPYEQYF
>TRBV7-2
CASSWGLAGGLNEQFF
>TRBV7-2
CASSLVRGRALNEQFF
>TRBV6-6
CASSYPSPGGSTEAFF
>TRBV6-2/TRBV6-3
CASSYQRGVNTEAFF
>TRBV11-3
CASSATGSYEQYF
>TRBV4-1
CASKPSSAGGPVNEQFF
>TRBV6-2/TRBV6-3
CASSSYRVGEQYF
>TRBV23-1
CASSPPAVLAPDSYEQYF
>TRBV5-1
CASTSTSGGYNEQFF
>TRBV5-1
CASTGKTGDQNIQYF
>TRBV19
CASSLYNEQFF
>TRBV24-1
CATSDFGTSGRPRTDTQYF
>TRBV10-2
CASRTPNAGGLGNEQFF
>TRBV7-2
CASSLDLGGYEQYF
>TRBV28
CASSFWPQTSSTGELFF
>TRBV9
CASNRGNTEAFF
>TRBV19
CASSIRAWQQETQYF
>TRBV7-6
CASSRQDAGELFF
>TRBV28
CASRGGQGGWYGYTF
>TRBV6-2/TRBV6-3
CASSRPLAGGLPYEQYF
>TRBV7-8
CASSLPTSGPYNEQFF
>TRBV5-4
CASSHAGEATQYF
>TRBV19
CASRDEAGLFTDTQYF
>TRBV5-6
CASSLGLAGGDTQYF
>TRBV6-6
CASTAAVTSGQETQYF
>TRBV13
CASSLAQRGSAGELFF
>TRBV19
CASSIGTVETQYF
>TRBV5-8
CASIDRNDYGYTF
>TRBV10-1
CASSDRGNTEAFF
>TRBV6-5
CASSFEGQSYNSPLHF
>TRBV6-1
CASSEGTGGRYEQFF
>TRBV19
CASSTTTEHEQFF
>TRBV14
CASSATSGRSSDTQYF
>TRBV7-2
CASSSVGTSGGAGGNEQFF
>TRBV29-1
CSVECTDEQYF
>TRBV28
CASSVQGLRYEQYF
>TRBV18
CASSPATGSYEQYF
>TRBV20-1
CSATETPDQFF
>TRBV11-2
CASSPRQGGGEKLFF